This T cell receptor beta chain derives from a study of preoperative IRX-2 immunotherapy in early breast cancer. As for treatment: preoperative locoregional IRX-2 cytokine immunotherapy. This phase Ib study tested locoregional IRX-2 cytokine immunotherapy given before surgery. Sequencing was performed with immunoSEQ multiplex PCR; in TCRdb, only in-frame clones are kept and a portion is missing. The table has about 32,000 clones, over 80% seen once. This CDR3 is 14 amino acids long. V shed 2 bases and J shed 4 bases, with 10 bases lying between them. The germline gives CDR1 SGHVS, CDR2 FNYEAQ. The clonotype originates from a human donor with breast cancer. The V gene is TRBV7-6, the J gene TRBJ2-3; D is unresolved. This material consisted of lymph node tissue, taken from a patient treated with IRX-2 immunotherapy. The CDR3 DNA follows: TGTGCCAGCAGCTTAAGAGTACATCCAGATACGCAGTATTTT. As protein: CASSLRVHPDTQYF. The full variable domain, with the rest looked up from reference TRBV7-6 and TRBJ2-3, is GAGVSQSPRYKVTKRGQDVALRCDPISGHVSLYWYRQALGQGPEFLTYFNYEAQQDKSGLPNDRFSAERPEGSISTLTIQRTEQRDSAMYRCASSLRVHPDTQYFGPGTRLTVL.